This T cell receptor (beta chain) was observed in a study of vaccination effects on CD4 cells after COVID-19. The wider study: Before sequencing took place, the ViraFEST assay used viral peptide pools to expand antigen-specific CD4+ T cells.

To note about this clone: Its cognate antigen is unknown.

Assay: immunoSEQ multiplex PCR; the TCRdb copy retains only in-frame clones and omits some. Of about 71,000 clones listed, 65% to 80% are singletons. The culture ran for about 11 days, and then CD4+ T cells were isolated. The vaccine given was either BNT162b2 or mRNA-1273, in two doses. CDR1 is DFQATT and CDR2 is SNEGSKA in the germline V gene (reference sequence). The CDR3 is made up of 13 amino acids. Trimming stripped 4 bases from V and 6 bases from J, with 13 bases between. The receptor's source is a human donor who received a COVID-19 vaccine. The chain joins TRBV20-1 to TRBJ2-4; D possibly matches TRBD1 or TRBD2 (5 bases each). The sample was CD4+ T cells from PBMCs cultured without peptide, taken after COVID-19 vaccination. The chain's CDR3 is CSAIEGRRNIQYF. Written as DNA, the CDR3 is TGCAGTGCTATTGAGGGGAGAAGAAACATTCAGTACTTC.